The 19 T cell receptor beta chains listed next were all sequenced from one sample in a study of vaccination and CD4 T cells after COVID-19. Treatment given: approximately nine-day PBMC culture with coronavirus spike peptide pools or control peptides (ViraFEST assay). Sequencing of DNA taken from cultured CD4+ T cells relied on the Oncomine TCR Beta short-read assay. TCRdb redid the calling of the PCR reads with MiXCR, one entry per CDR3 protein. The profile shows roughly 24,000 distinct CDR3 sequences, over 60% of them singletons. For these receptors, no antigen is known. Material: CD4+ T cells from blood, cultured in vitro. The source is a human donor who had recovered from COVID-19.

V is TRBV5-6 and J is TRBJ1-2, with D perhaps matching TRBD1 (6 bases). Trimming left V 4 bases short and J 5 bases short, with 15 bases between. This CDR3 region has 14 residues. The germline CDR1 and CDR2 sequences are SGHDT and YYEEEE. CDR3 coding DNA: TGTGCCAGCAGCCCCCTCGCAGGGGCTTATGGCTACACCTTC. This translates into CASSPLAGAYGYTF.

This chain connects TRBV7-2 to TRBJ2-3; 11 bases are shared with TRBD2. The CDR3 has 19 amino acids. The germline CDR1 and CDR2 sequences are SGHTA and FQGNSA. V shed 2 bases and J 2 bases; nucleotides not matched to a gene: 12. CDR3 region: CASSLISLASGRTTDTQYF. The DNA of the CDR3 is TGTGCCAGCAGCTTAATATCCTTGGCTAGCGGGAGGACCACAGATACGCAGTATTTT.

The rearrangement uses TRBV7-9 and TRBJ2-2, with a tentative D call TRBD2 (6 bases). V lost 5 bases, J lost 2 bases, and 12 bases lay in between. From germline, CDR1 is SEHNR and CDR2 FQNEAQ (reference sequence). The CDR3 is made up of 15 amino acids. Here the CDR3 DNA reads TGTGCCAGCAGCCTCCGGGACTCAAACACCGGGGAGCTGTTTTTT. Protein sequence: CASSLRDSNTGELFF.

Concerning this clonotype itself: A read error may produce the germline difference seen at one junction end. The chain combines TRBV5-4 with TRBJ1-2; D call uncertain. The CDR3 is 14 residues long. Germline V CDR1 and CDR2: SGHNT, YYREEE (reference sequence). CDR3 in DNA: TGTGCCAGCAGCCTCAATCAACCCCCTGACGGGCGGTCTTTC. It encodes CASSLNQPPDGRSF.

The chain employs TRBV7-2 and TRBJ2-7; the match to TRBD1 covers 8 bases. Germline CDR1 and CDR2: SGHTA and FQGNSA. The CDR3 length is 14 residues. V dropped 5 bases and J dropped 3; count of bases not matched to a gene: 6. The CDR3 region has the DNA TGTGCCAGCAGCGCGGGACAGGCTGGCTACGAGCAGTACTTC. Translated: CASSAGQAGYEQYF.

The rearrangement joins TRBV7-2 to TRBJ1-2; 11 nucleotides line up with TRBD1. The CDR3 covers 15 residues. With 5 bases clipped from V and 5 bases from J, the junction kept 7 bases outside the gene matches. Germline CDR1 reads SGHTA; CDR2 reads FQGNSA. Here the CDR3 reads CASSHQGTGGYGYTF. The CDR3, as DNA: TGTGCCAGCAGCCACCAGGGGACAGGGGGATATGGCTACACCTTC.

The chain carries TRBV11-2 and TRBJ2-1; 12 nucleotides line up with TRBD2. This CDR3 has 17 amino acids. In germline, CDR1 is SGHAT, CDR2 FQNNGV. The trim removed 5 bases at V and 7 bases at J, leaving 12 bases unmatched. In nucleotides, the CDR3 is TGTGCCAGCAGCACTCGACTAGCGGGAGTGGGGGGGAATGAGCAGTTCTTC. Translation gives CASSTRLAGVGGNEQFF. The full variable domain, completed using reference TRBV11-2 and TRBJ2-1, is EAGVAQSPRYKIIEKRQSVAFWCNPISGHATLYWYQQILGQGPKLLIQFQNNGVVDDSQLPKDRFSAERLKGVDSTLKIQPAKLEDSAVYLCASSTRLAGVGGNEQFFGPGTRLTVL.

V gene TRBV6-1 combines with J gene TRBJ2-3; 8 nucleotides align to TRBD2. With 6 bases clipped from V and 2 bases from J, the junction kept 7 bases outside the gene matches. Per the germline V gene, CDR1 is MNHNS and CDR2 is SASEGT. CDR3 length equals 15 residues. The CDR3 nucleotides are TGTGCCAGCAGGGCTAGCGGGTTCTTCACAGATACGCAGTATTTT. The encoded protein is CASRASGFFTDTQYF.

Worth noting for this clonotype: One junction end disagrees with the germline gene, perhaps due to a read error. J is TRBJ2-1 and V is TRBV6-1, with D possibly being TRBD1 (6 bases). This CDR3 contains 15 residues. Germline V gives CDR1 MNHNS, CDR2 SASEGT. Here the CDR3 DNA reads TGTGCCGGCAGTCACACTGGCCAGGGGAAGCATGAGCAGTTCTTC. As protein: CAGSHTGQGKHEQFF.

Comments on this clonotype: The conserved final phenylalanine or tryptophan is absent from the CDR3, which likely points to a read error. V usage is TRBV7-2 and J usage is TRBJ2-5; no definite D call. This CDR3 comprises 11 residues. Looked up from germline, CDR1 is SGHTA and CDR2 is FQGNSA. Trimming cost V 4 bases and J 4 bases, with 4 bases left between them. CDR3 DNA: TGTGCCAGCAGCTATGGAGAGACCCAGTACTTA. It codes for CASSYGETQYL.

This clonotype was observed a handful of times. V and J are TRBV21-1 and TRBJ1-3; the D call of TRBD1 is as the table states it, not checked on the DNA. TRBV21-1 is described as a pseudogene. The CDR3 is 18 amino acids. As DNA, the CDR3 is TGTGCCAGCAGCAAAAAGGCCAGGGTAACCAACTCTGGAAACACCATATATTTT. It translates to CASSKKARVTNSGNTIYF.

V and J are TRBV5-1 and TRBJ2-2; D remains unclear. CDR1 and CDR2 (germline): SGHRS, YFSETQ. The CDR3 length is 14 residues. The V gene lost 0 bases and the J gene lost 6 bases, with 9 bases spanning the gap. The CDR3 DNA is TGCGCCAGCAGCTTGGAGGGTAGGGCCGGGGAGCTGTTTTTT. It yields the protein CASSLEGRAGELFF. The whole variable domain, filled in from reference TRBV5-1 and TRBJ2-2, reads KAGVTQTPRYLIKTRGQQVTLSCSPISGHRSVSWYQQTPGQGLQFLFEYFSETQRNKGNFPGRFSGRQFSNSRSEMNVSTLELGDSALYLCASSLEGRAGELFFGEGSRLTVL.

This clonotype came up a few times. This chain joins TRBV30 and TRBJ2-5, with 7 positions matching TRBD2. Looked up from germline, CDR1 is GTSNPN and CDR2 is SVGIG (reference sequence). V lost 2 bases, J lost 0 bases, and 0 bases stayed unmatched. The CDR3 length is 13 residues. CDR3 sequence (DNA): TGTGCCTGGAGTAGCGGGAACCAAGAGACCCAGTACTTC. Protein: CAWSSGNQETQYF.

This chain joins TRBV7-3 and TRBJ2-5; perhaps TRBD1 as D (6 bases). Germline CDR1 is SGHTA and CDR2 is FQGTGA. The CDR3 is 14 amino acids. Trimming took 5 bases from V and 7 from J, leaving 17 bases between them. CDR3 nucleotides: TGTGCCAGCAGCCGGACAGCCACCTCGGGGACCCAGTACTTC. Its translation: CASSRTATSGTQYF.

The genes are TRBV19 and TRBJ2-7, with D unresolved. V was trimmed by 3 bases and J by 6 bases, leaving 12 bases between them. The CDR3 totals 13 residues. CDR1 is LNHDA, CDR2 SQIVND, per germline (reference sequence). CDR3 residues: CASSIPPMGEQYF. The CDR3 region has the DNA TGTGCCAGTAGTATCCCCCCCATGGGCGAGCAGTACTTC. The variable domain in full, with the rest retrieved from reference TRBV19 and TRBJ2-7, is DGGITQSPKYLFRKEGQNVTLSCEQNLNHDAMYWYRQDPGQGLRLIYYSQIVNDFQKGDIAEGYSVSREKKESFPLTVTSAQKNPTAFYLCASSIPPMGEQYFGPGTRLTVT.

Concerning this clonotype: Since the CDR3 does not end with the conserved phenylalanine or tryptophan, this likely comes from a read error. The genes are TRBV15 and TRBJ2-5; a possible D gene is TRBD1 (6 bases). The CDR3 consists of 16 residues. From germline, CDR1 is LNHNV and CDR2 YYDKDF (reference sequence). V gave up 1 base and J gave up 2 bases, with 14 bases separating them. CDR3 sequence: CATSRVRGSEQETQYL. The CDR3 nucleotides are TGTGCCACCAGCAGAGTCAGGGGCAGCGAACAAGAGACCCAGTACCTC.

V usage is TRBV11-2 and J usage is TRBJ2-5; D might be TRBD2 (5 bases). V was pared by 5 bases and J by 5 bases, with 15 bases between. The CDR3 spans 14 residues. The germline V gene encodes CDR1 SGHAT and CDR2 FQNNGV. CDR3 nucleotide sequence: TGTGCCAGCAGCCTAGTGGCGGGCGGGGAGACCCAGTACTTC. It translates to CASSLVAGGETQYF.

The V and J genes are TRBV24-1 and TRBJ2-1; D not resolved. V was pared by 0 bases and J by 9 bases, with 5 bases between. The germline CDR1 and CDR2 sequences are KGHDR and SFDVKD. CDR3 length: 12 residues. The DNA for the CDR3 is TGTGCCACCAGTGATTTGCATTTTGAGCAGTTCTTC. It yields the protein CATSDLHFEQFF.

This sequence joins TRBV15 and TRBJ1-2; D unclear. This CDR3 spans 17 amino acids. V was pared by 1 base and J by 3 bases, with 18 bases between. Germline CDR1 and CDR2: LNHNV and YYDKDF (reference sequence). CDR3 loop: CATSRVGRPGRDYGYTF. DNA for the CDR3: TGTGCCACCAGCAGAGTAGGGCGACCGGGGAGGGACTATGGCTACACCTTC. The full variable domain, in which reference TRBV15 and TRBJ1-2 provide the parts outside the CDR3, is DAMVIQNPRYQVTQFGKPVTLSCSQTLNHNVMYWYQQKSSQAPKLLFHYYDKDFNNEADTPDNFQSRRPNTSFCFLDIRSPGLGDTAMYLCATSRVGRPGRDYGYTFGSGTRLTVV.